This TCR beta chain was captured in a study of T cell responses to AZD1222 COVID-19 vaccine. Study results and caveats: Repertoires were sampled only after the peak T cell response. Among AZD1222 vaccinees, only six or seven were seropositive at baseline.

Points on this clone: Its matching antigen is unknown.

V lost 0 bases and J lost 0, with 11 bases in between. This CDR3 is built from 17 residues. CDR1 MGHRA and CDR2 YSYEKL come from the germline V gene. Using immunoSEQ multiplex PCR, the repertoire was profiled, and TCRdb retains in-frame clones only, with some absent. The repertoire holds about 96,000 clones, around 91% seen once, with roughly 5% in the top ten. This receptor was obtained from an adult in good health. This rearrangement joins TRBV4-1 to TRBJ2-2, with D perhaps matching TRBD2 (6 bases). The source material was peripheral blood, sampled on day 0 of MenACWY control vaccination. The CDR3 DNA sequence: TGCGCCAGCAGCCAAGATGTGGCGGGGACGAACACCGGGGAGCTGTTTTTT. This translates into CASSQDVAGTNTGELFF.